What follows are 18 T cell receptor beta chains derived from one specimen sequenced in a study of control samples from healthy donors and cancer patients. Only in-frame clones appear in the TCRdb table, and some are missing; sequencing was by immunoSEQ multiplex PCR. The sample lists some 30,000 clones; 87% were seen once. Sequenced: formalin-fixed, paraffin-embedded tissue. The source is a female donor with melanoma.

V is TRBV5-1 and J is TRBJ1-2, with 7 bases aligning to TRBD1. Trimming removed 2 bases from V and 5 bases from J; junction bases left unmatched: 6. Germline-derived CDR1 and CDR2 are SGHRS and YFSETQ. The CDR3 consists of 14 residues. CDR3: CASSLTGETYGYTF. The CDR3 nucleotides are TGCGCCAGCAGCTTAACAGGGGAAACATATGGCTACACCTTC.

This rearrangement joins TRBV9 to TRBJ2-2; either TRBD1 or TRBD2 may supply D (5 bases each). The CDR3 length is 16 residues. Trimming removed 3 bases at V and 3 bases at J, with 15 bases between. Germline CDR1 reads SGDLS; CDR2 reads YYNGEE. The CDR3 protein is CASSAGSGADTGELFF. The CDR3 DNA reads TGTGCCAGCAGCGCTGGGAGTGGGGCTGACACCGGGGAGCTGTTTTTT.

The chain combines TRBV10-3 with TRBJ1-2; D gene unclear. CDR1 and CDR2 from the germline V gene are ENHRY and SYGVKD. V was cut by 3 bases and J by 8 bases, with 13 bases left in between. This CDR3 has 13 residues. The CDR3 sequence: CAISDSTLEGYTF. In nucleotides, the CDR3 is TGTGCCATCAGTGATAGCACCCTGGAGGGCTACACCTTC.

This clone has a handful of counts. In DNA form, the CDR3 reads TGCGCCAGCAGCTTGGGCGGTGGATTGAACACCGGGGAGCTGTTTTTT. As protein: CASSLGGGLNTGELFF. The chain recombines TRBV5-1 with TRBJ2-2; D is uncertain. Germline CDR1 and CDR2: SGHRS and YFSETQ. V was shortened by 0 bases and J by 1 base, with 10 bases between the two germline ends. The CDR3 length is 16 residues.

This clone was seen just once. The V gene is TRBV5-6, the J gene TRBJ1-5; D uncertain. CDR3 length: 13 residues. With 2 bases removed from V and 6 bases from J, the gap between germline ends came to 9 bases. Per the germline V gene, CDR1 is SGHDT and CDR2 is YYEEEE. This chain's CDR3 is CASSFGVGQPQHF. The CDR3 DNA follows: TGTGCCAGCAGCTTTGGAGTCGGTCAGCCCCAGCATTTT. The full variable domain, with the rest looked up from reference TRBV5-6 and TRBJ1-5, is DAGVTQSPTHLIKTRGQQVTLRCSPKSGHDTVSWYQQALGQGPQFIFQYYEEEERQRGNFPDRFSGHQFPNYSSELNVNALLLGDSALYLCASSFGVGQPQHFGDGTRLSIL.

Sample share makes this clone medium-sized. The rearrangement uses TRBV4-3 and TRBJ1-1; 8 bases align to TRBD1. V gave up 1 base and J gave up 3 bases; unmatched junction bases: 1. CDR1 LGHNA and CDR2 YSLEER come from the germline V gene. The CDR3 extends over 14 amino acids. The CDR3 nucleotides read TGCGCCAGCAGCCAAGGGGACAGGCACACTGAAGCTTTCTTT. This sequence encodes CASSQGDRHTEAFF.

V usage is TRBV2 and J usage is TRBJ2-2, with D perhaps TRBD1 or TRBD2 (6 bases each). CDR1 SNHLY and CDR2 FYNNEI come from the germline V gene. The CDR3 is 15 amino acids. Trimming took 10 bases from V and 7 from J, leaving 22 bases between them. DNA of the CDR3: TGTGCCAAGCAGGGGCCGGGGGCAGCGGGCGGGGAGCTGTTTTTT. This encodes CAKQGPGAAGGELFF.

The chain carries TRBV19 and TRBJ2-2, with 12 bases matching TRBD1. Germline lookup yields CDR1 LNHDA and CDR2 SQIVND (reference sequence). This CDR3 is 15 amino acids long. V lost 3 bases and J lost 8; bases outside the gene matches: 4. The CDR3, as DNA: TGTGCCAGTAGTATCTGGGACAGGGGGCGAGGGGAGCTGTTTTTT. Its translation is CASSIWDRGRGELFF.

The rearrangement uses TRBV19 and TRBJ1-1; D is perhaps TRBD1 (6 bases). V dropped 3 bases and J dropped 1 base, with 12 bases sitting between them. Germline V gene sequence: CDR1 LNHDA, CDR2 SQIVND (reference sequence). This CDR3 has 15 residues. CDR3 loop: CASSMTLTGNTEAFF. DNA for the CDR3: TGTGCCAGTAGTATGACCTTGACAGGGAACACTGAAGCTTTCTTT.

The chain recombines TRBV2 with TRBJ2-7; possibly TRBD2 for D (7 bases). V lost 4 bases and J lost 7, with 17 bases in between. Per germline, CDR1 SNHLY and CDR2 FYNNEI. The CDR3 has 14 residues. The DNA of the CDR3 is TGTGCCAGCAGTGGCCTCCGGGGGGCGGGAGAGCAGTACTTC. Protein: CASSGLRGAGEQYF.

The rearrangement uses TRBV29-1 and TRBJ1-2, with D possibly TRBD1 on 6 matching bases. Between the trimmed V and J ends, which lost 7 bases and 4 bases, there was a span of 13 bases. Germline CDR1 reads SQVTM; CDR2 reads ANQGSEA. The CDR3 is made up of 12 amino acids. Written as DNA, the CDR3 is TGCAGCGCCGTACAGGGCGCCTATGGCTACACCTTC. It translates to CSAVQGAYGYTF.

The chain has TRBV24-1 and TRBJ2-2, with TRBD1 as a possible D gene (6 bases). Germline V gene lookup returns CDR1 KGHDR and CDR2 SFDVKD. V was shortened by 2 bases and J by 3 bases, with 9 bases between the two germline ends. This CDR3 region has 15 residues. The CDR3 coding sequence is TGTGCCACCAGTGATTCGAACAGGGACACCGGGGAGCTGTTTTTT. Its protein product is CATSDSNRDTGELFF.

The V and J genes are TRBV19 and TRBJ2-3; 8 bases line up with TRBD2. CDR1 and CDR2 (germline): LNHDA, SQIVND (reference sequence). V lost 3 bases and J lost 5; bases outside the gene matches: 7. The CDR3 sequence is 15 residues long. The CDR3: CASSIAAGVGDTQYF. The CDR3, as DNA: TGTGCCAGTAGTATCGCAGCGGGAGTAGGAGATACGCAGTATTTT.

This chain connects TRBV30 to TRBJ2-3; D is unresolved. Trimming left V 3 bases short and J 1 base short, with 11 bases between. The germline V gene has CDR1 GTSNPN and CDR2 SVGIG (reference sequence). The length of the CDR3 is 14 residues. CDR3 in amino acids: CAWSALRRTDTQYF. The CDR3, as DNA: TGTGCCTGGAGCGCACTCCGGCGCACAGATACGCAGTATTTT.

This clone was counted a single time. The gene calls are TRBV29-1 and TRBJ1-2; no reliable D call. V lost 0 bases, J lost 6 bases, and 2 bases lay in between. CDR3 length equals 10 residues. Germline V lookup: CDR1 SQVTM, CDR2 ANQGSEA. The CDR3 here is CSVEDNGYTF. For the CDR3, the DNA is TGCAGCGTTGAAGATAATGGCTACACCTTC.

This rearrangement joins TRBV19 to TRBJ2-3; D might be TRBD2 (5 bases). Between the trimmed V and J ends, which lost 3 bases and 6 bases, there was a span of 16 bases. CDR3 length equals 15 residues. Per the germline V gene, CDR1 is LNHDA and CDR2 is SQIVND (reference sequence). CDR3 DNA: TGTGCCAGTAGTATCAGCCGGGAAGTGAGGGATACGCAGTATTTT. Protein sequence: CASSISREVRDTQYF.

This sequence joins TRBV6-5 and TRBJ2-1; D is perhaps TRBD1 or TRBD2 (5 bases each). Germline CDR1 and CDR2: MNHEY and SVGAGI. The CDR3 is made up of 13 amino acids. V gave up 3 bases and J gave up 6 bases, with 9 bases separating them. The CDR3 coding sequence is TGTGCCAGCAGTTATGCAGGGACCAATGAGCAGTTCTTC. Its translation: CASSYAGTNEQFF.

The chain recombines TRBV4-1 with TRBJ2-5, with 11 bases identical to TRBD1. CDR1 is MGHRA and CDR2 is YSYEKL in the germline V gene. V trimming: 0 bases; J trimming: 0 bases; junction bases outside the gene matches: 6. This CDR3 is built from 18 residues. CDR3: CASSQEGGDRGYQETQYF. CDR3 bases: TGCGCCAGCAGCCAAGAAGGGGGGGACAGGGGGTACCAAGAGACCCAGTACTTC.